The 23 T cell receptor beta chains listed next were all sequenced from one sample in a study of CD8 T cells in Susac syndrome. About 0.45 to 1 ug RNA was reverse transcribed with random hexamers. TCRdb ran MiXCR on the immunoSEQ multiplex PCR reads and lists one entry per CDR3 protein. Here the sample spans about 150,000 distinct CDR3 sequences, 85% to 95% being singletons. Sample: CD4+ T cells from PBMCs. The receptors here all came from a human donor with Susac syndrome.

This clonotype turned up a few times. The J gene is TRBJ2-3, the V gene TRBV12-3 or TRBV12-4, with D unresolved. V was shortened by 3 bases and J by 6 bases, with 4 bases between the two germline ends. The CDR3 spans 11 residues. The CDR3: CASSFSDTQYF. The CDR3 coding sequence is TGTGCCAGCAGTTTTTCGGATACGCAGTATTTT.

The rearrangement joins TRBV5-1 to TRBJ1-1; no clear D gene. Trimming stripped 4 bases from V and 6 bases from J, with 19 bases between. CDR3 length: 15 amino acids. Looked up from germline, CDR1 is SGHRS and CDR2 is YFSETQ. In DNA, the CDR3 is TGCGCCAGCAGCCCGTCGGAGGGCTTGGAAGCTGAAGCTTTCTTT. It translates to CASSPSEGLEAEAFF.

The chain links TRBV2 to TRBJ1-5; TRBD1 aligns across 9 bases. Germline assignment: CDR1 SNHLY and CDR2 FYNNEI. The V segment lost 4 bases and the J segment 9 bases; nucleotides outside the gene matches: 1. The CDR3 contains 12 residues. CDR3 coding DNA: TGTGCCAGCAGTGGACAGGGGGTGCCCCAGCATTTT. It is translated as CASSGQGVPQHF.

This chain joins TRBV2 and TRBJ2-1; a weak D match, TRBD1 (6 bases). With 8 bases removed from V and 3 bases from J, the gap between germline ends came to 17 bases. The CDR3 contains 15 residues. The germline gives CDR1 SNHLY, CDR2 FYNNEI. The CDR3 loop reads CASLPAGVDYNEQFF. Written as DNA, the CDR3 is TGTGCCAGCCTACCGGCAGGGGTCGACTACAATGAGCAGTTCTTC.

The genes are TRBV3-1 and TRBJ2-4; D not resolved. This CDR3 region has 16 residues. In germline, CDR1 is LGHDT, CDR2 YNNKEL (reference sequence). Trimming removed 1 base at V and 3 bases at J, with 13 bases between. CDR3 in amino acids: CASSQVRSADKNIQYF. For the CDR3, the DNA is TGTGCCAGCAGCCAAGTACGGTCTGCAGACAAAAACATTCAGTACTTC.

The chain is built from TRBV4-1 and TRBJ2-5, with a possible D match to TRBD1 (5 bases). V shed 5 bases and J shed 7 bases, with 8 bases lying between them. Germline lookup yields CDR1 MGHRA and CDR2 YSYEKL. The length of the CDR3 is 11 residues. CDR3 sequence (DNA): TGCGCCAGCAGCACCGACAGGACCCAGTACTTC. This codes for CASSTDRTQYF.

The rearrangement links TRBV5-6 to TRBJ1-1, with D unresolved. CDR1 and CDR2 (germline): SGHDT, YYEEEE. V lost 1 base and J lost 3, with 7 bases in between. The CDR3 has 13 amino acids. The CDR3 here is CASSLMGYTEAFF. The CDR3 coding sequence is TGTGCCAGCAGCTTGATGGGATACACTGAAGCTTTCTTT.

CDR3 bases: TGTGCCAGCAGTGATCCTAACACCGGGGAGCTGTTTTTT. Translated, it gives CASSDPNTGELFF. The gene calls are TRBV25-1 and TRBJ2-2; D gene uncertain. Germline values: CDR1 MGHDK, CDR2 SYGVNS. With 3 bases removed from V and 2 bases from J, the gap between germline ends came to 4 bases. The CDR3 is 13 residues long.

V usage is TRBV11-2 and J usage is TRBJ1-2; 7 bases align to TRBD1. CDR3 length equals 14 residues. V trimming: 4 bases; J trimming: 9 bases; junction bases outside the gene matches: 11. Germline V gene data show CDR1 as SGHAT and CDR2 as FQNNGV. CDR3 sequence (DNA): TGTGCCAGCAGCTCAACACAGGGGTATAACAGCTACACCTTC. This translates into CASSSTQGYNSYTF. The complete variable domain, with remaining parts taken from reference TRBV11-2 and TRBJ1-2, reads EAGVAQSPRYKIIEKRQSVAFWCNPISGHATLYWYQQILGQGPKLLIQFQNNGVVDDSQLPKDRFSAERLKGVDSTLKIQPAKLEDSAVYLCASSSTQGYNSYTFGSGTRLTVV.

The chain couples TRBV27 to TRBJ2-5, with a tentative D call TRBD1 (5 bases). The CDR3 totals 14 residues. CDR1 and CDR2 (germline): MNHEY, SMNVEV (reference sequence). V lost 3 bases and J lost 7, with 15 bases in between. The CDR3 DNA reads TGTGCCAGCAGTTTGAGGATGCAGGGTGGGACCCAGTACTTC. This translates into CASSLRMQGGTQYF.

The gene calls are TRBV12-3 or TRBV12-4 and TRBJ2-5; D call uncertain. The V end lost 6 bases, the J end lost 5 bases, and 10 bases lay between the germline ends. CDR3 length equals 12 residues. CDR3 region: CASSPSWETQYF. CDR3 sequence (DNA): TGTGCCAGCAGCCCTTCTTGGGAGACCCAGTACTTC.

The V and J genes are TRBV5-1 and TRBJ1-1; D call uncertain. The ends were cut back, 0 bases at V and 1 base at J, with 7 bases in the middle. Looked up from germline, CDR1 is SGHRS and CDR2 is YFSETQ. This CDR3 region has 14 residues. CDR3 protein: CASSLAAGNTEAFF. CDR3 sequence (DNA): TGCGCCAGCAGCTTGGCCGCAGGGAACACTGAAGCTTTCTTT.

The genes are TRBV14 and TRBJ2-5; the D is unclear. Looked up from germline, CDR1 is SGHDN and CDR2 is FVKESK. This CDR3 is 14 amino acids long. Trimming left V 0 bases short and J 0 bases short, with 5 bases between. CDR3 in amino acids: CASSQDINQETQYF. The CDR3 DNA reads TGTGCCAGCAGCCAAGACATAAACCAAGAGACCCAGTACTTC.

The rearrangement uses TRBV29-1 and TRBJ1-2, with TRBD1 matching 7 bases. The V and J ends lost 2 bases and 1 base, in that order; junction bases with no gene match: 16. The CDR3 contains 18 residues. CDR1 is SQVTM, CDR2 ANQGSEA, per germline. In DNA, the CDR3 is TGCAGCGTTGAAAGAGGGGGCAACAGGAGGGGGGTTAACTATGGCTACACCTTC. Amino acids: CSVERGGNRRGVNYGYTF.

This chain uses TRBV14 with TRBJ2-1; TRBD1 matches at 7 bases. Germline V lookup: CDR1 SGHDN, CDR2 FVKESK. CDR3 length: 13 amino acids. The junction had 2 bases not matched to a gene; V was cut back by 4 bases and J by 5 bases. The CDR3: CASSRDSHNEQFF. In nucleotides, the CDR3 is TGTGCCAGCAGCCGGGACAGCCACAATGAGCAGTTCTTC.

The CDR3, as DNA: TGTGCCATCAGTACATCGGGACAGGGGCCCTACGAGCAGTACTTC. Its protein is CAISTSGQGPYEQYF. V usage is TRBV10-3 and J usage is TRBJ2-7; 10 bases align to TRBD1. Germline assignment: CDR1 ENHRY and CDR2 SYGVKD. V trimming: 5 bases; J trimming: 2 bases; junction bases outside the gene matches: 6. This CDR3 contains 15 residues.

CDR3 bases: TGCAGTGCTCAAGACGGGGGGTCCTACAATGAGCAGTTCTTC. It translates to CSAQDGGSYNEQFF. The chain joins TRBV20-1 to TRBJ2-1; 7 bases agree with TRBD2. This CDR3 contains 14 residues. The germline gives CDR1 DFQATT, CDR2 SNEGSKA (reference sequence). The J segment lost 1 base and the V segment lost 5 bases, leaving 5 bases of the junction unmatched.

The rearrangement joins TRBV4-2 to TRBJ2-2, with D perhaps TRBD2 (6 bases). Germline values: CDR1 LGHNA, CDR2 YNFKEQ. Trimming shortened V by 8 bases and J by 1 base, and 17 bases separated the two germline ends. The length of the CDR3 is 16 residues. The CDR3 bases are TGTGCCAGCGGACCGACTAGGGGATTGAACACCGGGGAGCTGTTTTTT. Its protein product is CASGPTRGLNTGELFF.

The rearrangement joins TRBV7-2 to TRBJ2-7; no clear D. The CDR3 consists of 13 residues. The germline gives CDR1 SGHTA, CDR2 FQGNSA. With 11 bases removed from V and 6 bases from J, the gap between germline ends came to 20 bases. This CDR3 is CAAASRAGSEQYF. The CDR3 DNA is TGTGCCGCAGCGTCTCGAGCAGGTAGCGAGCAGTACTTC. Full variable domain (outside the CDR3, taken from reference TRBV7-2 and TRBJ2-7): GAGVSQSPSNKVTEKGKDVELRCDPISGHTALYWYRQSLGQGLEFLIYFQGNSAPDKSGLPSDRFSAERTGGSVSTLTIQRTQQEDSAVYLCAAASRAGSEQYFGPGTRLTVT.

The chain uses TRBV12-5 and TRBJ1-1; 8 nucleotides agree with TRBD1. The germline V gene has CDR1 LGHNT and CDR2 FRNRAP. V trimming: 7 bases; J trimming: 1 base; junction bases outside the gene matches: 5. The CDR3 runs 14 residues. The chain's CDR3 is CASDRGQGNTEAFF. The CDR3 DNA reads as TGTGCTAGTGACCGCGGACAGGGGAACACTGAAGCTTTCTTT. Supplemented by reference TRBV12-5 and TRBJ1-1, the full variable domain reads DARVTQTPRHKVTEMGQEVTMRCQPILGHNTVFWYRQTMMQGLELLAYFRNRAPLDDSGMPKDRFSAEMPDATLATLKIQPSEPRDSAVYFCASDRGQGNTEAFFGQGTRLTVV.

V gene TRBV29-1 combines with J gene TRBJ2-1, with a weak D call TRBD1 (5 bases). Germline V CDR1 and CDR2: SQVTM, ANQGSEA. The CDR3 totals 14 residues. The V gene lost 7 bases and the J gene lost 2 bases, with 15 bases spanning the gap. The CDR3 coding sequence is TGCAGCGCCGACCTCCTAGGGGCCTACAATGAGCAGTTCTTC. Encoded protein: CSADLLGAYNEQFF.

The CDR3: CASREGTGDEQFF. For the CDR3, the DNA is TGTGCCAGCAGAGAAGGGACAGGGGATGAGCAGTTCTTC. The rearrangement joins TRBV28 to TRBJ2-1, with 10 bases that match TRBD1. Germline-derived CDR1 and CDR2 are MDHEN and SYDVKM. V lost 6 bases, J lost 8 bases, and 4 bases stayed unmatched. The CDR3 runs to 13 residues.

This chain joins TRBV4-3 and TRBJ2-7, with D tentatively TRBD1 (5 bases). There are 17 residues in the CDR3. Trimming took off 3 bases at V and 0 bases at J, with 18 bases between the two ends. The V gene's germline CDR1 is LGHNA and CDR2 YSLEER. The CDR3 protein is CASSQVRSTTGSYEQYF. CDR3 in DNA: TGCGCCAGCAGCCAGGTCCGCTCAACCACAGGCTCCTACGAGCAGTACTTC.